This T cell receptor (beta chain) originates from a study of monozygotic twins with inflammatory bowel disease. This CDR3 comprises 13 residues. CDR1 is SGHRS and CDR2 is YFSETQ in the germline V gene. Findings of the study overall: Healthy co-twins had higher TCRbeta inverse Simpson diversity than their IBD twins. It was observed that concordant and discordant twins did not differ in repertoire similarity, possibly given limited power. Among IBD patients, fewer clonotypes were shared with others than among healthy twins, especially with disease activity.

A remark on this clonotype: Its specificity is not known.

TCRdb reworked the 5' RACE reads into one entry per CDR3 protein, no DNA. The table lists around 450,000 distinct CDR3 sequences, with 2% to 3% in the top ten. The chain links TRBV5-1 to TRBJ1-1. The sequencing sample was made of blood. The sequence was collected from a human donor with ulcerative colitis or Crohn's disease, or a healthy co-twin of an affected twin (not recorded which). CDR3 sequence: CASSWGPSTEAFF.